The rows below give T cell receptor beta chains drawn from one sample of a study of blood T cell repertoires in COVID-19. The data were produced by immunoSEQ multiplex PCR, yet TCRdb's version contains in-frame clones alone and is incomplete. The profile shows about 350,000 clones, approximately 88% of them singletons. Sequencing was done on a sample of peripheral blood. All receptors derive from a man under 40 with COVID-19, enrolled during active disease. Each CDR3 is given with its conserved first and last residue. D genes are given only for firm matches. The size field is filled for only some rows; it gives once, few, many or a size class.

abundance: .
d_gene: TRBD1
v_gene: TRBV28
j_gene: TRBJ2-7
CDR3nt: TGTGCCAGCAGTTTAGGACAGGGGGCCTTATACGAGCAGTACTTC
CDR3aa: CASSLGQGALYEQYF

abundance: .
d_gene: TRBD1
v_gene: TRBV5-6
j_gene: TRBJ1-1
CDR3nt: TGTGCCAGCAGCCCAAGACAGGGGAAGAACACTGAAGCTTTCTTT
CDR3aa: CASSPRQGKNTEAFF

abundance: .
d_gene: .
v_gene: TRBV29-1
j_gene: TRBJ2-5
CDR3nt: TGCAGCGTTGAAGCCCGACAGTCGAGGGAGACCCAGTACTTC
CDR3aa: CSVEARQSRETQYF

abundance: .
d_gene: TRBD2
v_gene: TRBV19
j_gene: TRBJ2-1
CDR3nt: TGTGCCAGTAGGGGACTAGCGGGAATCTCCTACAATGAGCAGTTCTTC
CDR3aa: CASRGLAGISYNEQFF

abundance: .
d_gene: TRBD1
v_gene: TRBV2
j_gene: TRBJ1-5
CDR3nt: TGTGCCAGCAGCAGCCAGGGGGGCAATCAGCCCCAGCATTTT
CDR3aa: CASSSQGGNQPQHF

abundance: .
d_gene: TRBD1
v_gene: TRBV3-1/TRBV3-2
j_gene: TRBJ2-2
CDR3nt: TGTGCCAGCAGCCAAGAACCGGACAGGGGATGGGTTACCGGGGAGCTGTTTTTT
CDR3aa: CASSQEPDRGWVTGELFF

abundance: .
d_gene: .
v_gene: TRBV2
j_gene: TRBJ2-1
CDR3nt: TGTGCCAGCAGTGGACAGGTGGGGTACAATGAGCAGTTCTTC
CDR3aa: CASSGQVGYNEQFF

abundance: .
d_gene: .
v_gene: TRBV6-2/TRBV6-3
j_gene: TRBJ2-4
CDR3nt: TGTGCCAGCAGTTTCATTGGGAGCAAAAACATTCAGTACTTC
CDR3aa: CASSFIGSKNIQYF

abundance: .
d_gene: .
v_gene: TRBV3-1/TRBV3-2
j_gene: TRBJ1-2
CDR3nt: TGTGCCAGCAGCCAAGTGAGTATCCTCAACTATGGCTACACCTTC
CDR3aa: CASSQVSILNYGYTF

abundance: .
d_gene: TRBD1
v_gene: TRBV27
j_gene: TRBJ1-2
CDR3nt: TGTGCCAGCAGTTTATCAGGGGGCGCGTACTATGGCTACACCTTC
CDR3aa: CASSLSGGAYYGYTF

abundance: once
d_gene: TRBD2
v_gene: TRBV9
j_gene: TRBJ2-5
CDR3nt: TGTGCCAGCAGCGTAGTAGCGGGAGGGGGACAAGAGACCCAGTACTTC
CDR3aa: CASSVVAGGGQETQYF

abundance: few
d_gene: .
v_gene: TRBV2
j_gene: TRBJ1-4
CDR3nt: TGTGCCAGCAGTGACCAGGTTAATGAAAAACTGTTTTTT
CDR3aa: CASSDQVNEKLFF

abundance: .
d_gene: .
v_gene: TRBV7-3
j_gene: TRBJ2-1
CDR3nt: TGTGCCAGCGAGGGGGTGGACAATGAGCAGTTCTTC
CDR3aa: CASEGVDNEQFF

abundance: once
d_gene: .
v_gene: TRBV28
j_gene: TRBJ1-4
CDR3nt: TGTGCCAGCAGTTTAACAGCAACTAATGAAAAACTGTTTTTT
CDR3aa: CASSLTATNEKLFF

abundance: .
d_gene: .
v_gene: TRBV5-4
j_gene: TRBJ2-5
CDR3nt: TGTGCCAGCAGCCCATGGACAGTCCAAGAGACCCAGTACTTC
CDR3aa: CASSPWTVQETQYF

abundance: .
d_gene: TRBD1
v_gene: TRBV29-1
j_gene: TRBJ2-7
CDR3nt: TGCAGCGTTGCTTCTGTGACAGGGGATTCGAAACAGTACTTC
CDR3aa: CSVASVTGDSKQYF

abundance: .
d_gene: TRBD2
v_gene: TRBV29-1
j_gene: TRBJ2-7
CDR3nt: TGCAGCGTGGGACTAGCGGGTGACGAGCAGTACTTC
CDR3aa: CSVGLAGDEQYF

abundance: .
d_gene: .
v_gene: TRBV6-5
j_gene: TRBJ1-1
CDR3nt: TGTGCCAGCGCTCGGAGCCTAATAATGAACACTGAAGCTTTCTTT
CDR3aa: CASARSLIMNTEAFF

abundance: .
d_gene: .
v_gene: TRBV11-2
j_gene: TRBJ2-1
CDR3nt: TGTGCCAGCAGCCCTCGGGATGGAGAGGGCAATGAGCAGTTCTTC
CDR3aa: CASSPRDGEGNEQFF

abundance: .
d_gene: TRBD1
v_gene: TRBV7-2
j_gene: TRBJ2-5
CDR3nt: TGTGCCAGCAGGGGACAGGGTGAACGAGAGACCCAGTACTTC
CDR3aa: CASRGQGERETQYF

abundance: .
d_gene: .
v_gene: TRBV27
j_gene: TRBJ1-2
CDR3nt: TGTGCCAGCAGTTCACCTCCCGGGGGAGGATATGGCTACACCTTC
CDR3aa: CASSSPPGGGYGYTF

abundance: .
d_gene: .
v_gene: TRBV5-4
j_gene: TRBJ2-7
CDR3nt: TGTGCCAGCAGCTTGGGGCCTCAATCCTACGAGCAGTACTTC
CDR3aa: CASSLGPQSYEQYF

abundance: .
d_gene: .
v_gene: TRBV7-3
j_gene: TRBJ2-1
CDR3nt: TGTGCCAGCAGGCCTCGGGACTCCTACAATGAGCAGTTCTTC
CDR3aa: CASRPRDSYNEQFF

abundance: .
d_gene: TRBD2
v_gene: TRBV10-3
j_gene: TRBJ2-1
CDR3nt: TGTGCCATCAGTGAGTTACTAGCGGGAGTGACGAGCTCCTACAATGAGCAGTTCTTC
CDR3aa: CAISELLAGVTSSYNEQFF

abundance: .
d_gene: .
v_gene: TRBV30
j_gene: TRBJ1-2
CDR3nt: TGTGCCTGGAGTGTCCCCCCCGGCAGGGGAGGCTACACCTTC
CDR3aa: CAWSVPPGRGGYTF

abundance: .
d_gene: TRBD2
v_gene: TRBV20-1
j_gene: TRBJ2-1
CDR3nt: TGCAGTGCTAGTCCCGGGACTAGACCATACAATGAGCAGTTCTTC
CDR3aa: CSASPGTRPYNEQFF

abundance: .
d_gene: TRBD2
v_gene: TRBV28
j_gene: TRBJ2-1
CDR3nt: TGTGCCAGCTTTACTAGCGGGAAGATGAATGAGCAGTTCTTC
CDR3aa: CASFTSGKMNEQFF

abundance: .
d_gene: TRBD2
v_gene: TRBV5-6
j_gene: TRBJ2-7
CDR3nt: TGTGCCAGCAGCCCCCCGGGACTAGCGGAGCAGTACTTC
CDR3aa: CASSPPGLAEQYF

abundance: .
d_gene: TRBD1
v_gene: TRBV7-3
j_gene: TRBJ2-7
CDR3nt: TGTGCCAGCAGCCCAGGACAGGGGTTGGCCTACGAGCAGTACTTC
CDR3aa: CASSPGQGLAYEQYF

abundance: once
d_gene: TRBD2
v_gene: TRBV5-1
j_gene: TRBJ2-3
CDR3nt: TGCGCCAGCAGCTTTAGCGGGGGGATCACAGATACGCAGTATTTT
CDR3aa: CASSFSGGITDTQYF

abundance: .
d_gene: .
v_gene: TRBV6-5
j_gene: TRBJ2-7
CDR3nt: TGTGCCAGCAGTTACACAGCGGCAACCTACGAGCAGTACTTC
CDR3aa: CASSYTAATYEQYF

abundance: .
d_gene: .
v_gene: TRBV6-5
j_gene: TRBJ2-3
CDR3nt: TGTGCCAGCAGTCCCCGGCTAGACGGCACAGATACGCAGTATTTT
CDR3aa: CASSPRLDGTDTQYF

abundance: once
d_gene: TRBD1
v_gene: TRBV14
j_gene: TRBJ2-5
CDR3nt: TGTGCCAGCAGCCACACAGGGGCATCCCAAGAGACCCAGTACTTC
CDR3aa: CASSHTGASQETQYF

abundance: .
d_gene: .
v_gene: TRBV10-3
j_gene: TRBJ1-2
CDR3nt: TGTGCCATCAGTGAAGGGGAGGGCTTTGGCTACACCTTC
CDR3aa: CAISEGEGFGYTF

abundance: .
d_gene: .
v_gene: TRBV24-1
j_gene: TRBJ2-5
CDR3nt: TGTGCCACCAGTGAATGGGGGGCGGGGGACCAAGAGACCCAGTACTTC
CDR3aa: CATSEWGAGDQETQYF

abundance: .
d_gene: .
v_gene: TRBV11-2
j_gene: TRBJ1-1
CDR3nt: TGTGCCAGCAGCTTTAGGGGGGGGAACACTGAAGCTTTCTTT
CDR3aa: CASSFRGGNTEAFF

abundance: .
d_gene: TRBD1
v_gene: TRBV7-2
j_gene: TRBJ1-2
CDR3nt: TGTGCCAGCAGCTTAGTCCCGGGACAGCCCTATGGCTACACCTTC
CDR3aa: CASSLVPGQPYGYTF

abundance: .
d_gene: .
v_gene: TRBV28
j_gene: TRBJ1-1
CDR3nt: TGTGCCAGCAGCATCAACACTGAAGCTTTCTTT
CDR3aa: CASSINTEAFF

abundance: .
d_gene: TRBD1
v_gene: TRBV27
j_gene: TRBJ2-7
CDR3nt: TGTGCCAGCAGTTTCGTCGGGGACAGGGGTTACGAGCAGTACTTC
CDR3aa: CASSFVGDRGYEQYF

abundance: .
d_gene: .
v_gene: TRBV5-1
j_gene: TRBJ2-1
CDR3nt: TGCGCCAGCAGCTCAAACCTCGACGGGGAGCAGTTCTTC
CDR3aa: CASSSNLDGEQFF

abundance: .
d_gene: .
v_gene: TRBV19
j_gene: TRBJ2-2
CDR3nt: TGTGCCAGTACCCCTAGGTTGGGGGGATACACCGGGGAGCTGTTTTTT
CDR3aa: CASTPRLGGYTGELFF

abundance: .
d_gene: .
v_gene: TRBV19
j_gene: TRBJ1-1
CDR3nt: TGTGCCAGTAGAGGATGGATCAGGGGCACTGAAGCTTTCTTT
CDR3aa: CASRGWIRGTEAFF

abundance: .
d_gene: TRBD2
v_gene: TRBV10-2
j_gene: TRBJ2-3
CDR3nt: TGCGCCAGCAGAACTCCTAGCGGGGGTGTGCCCAATACGCAGTATTTT
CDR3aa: CASRTPSGGVPNTQYF

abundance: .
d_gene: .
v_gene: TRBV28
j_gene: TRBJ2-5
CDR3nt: TGTGCCAGCAGTCCCCCTGGTGCAGTTCGGACCCAGTACTTC
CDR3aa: CASSPPGAVRTQYF

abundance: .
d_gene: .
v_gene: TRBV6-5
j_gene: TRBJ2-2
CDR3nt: TGTGCCAGCAGTTACGCAGGGGGAGGCACCGGGGAGCTGTTTTTT
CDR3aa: CASSYAGGGTGELFF

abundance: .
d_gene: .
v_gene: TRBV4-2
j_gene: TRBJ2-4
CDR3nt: TGTGCCAGCAGCCAGAGGCTGGAGGCTTCTACCGACATTCAGTACTTC
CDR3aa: CASSQRLEASTDIQYF

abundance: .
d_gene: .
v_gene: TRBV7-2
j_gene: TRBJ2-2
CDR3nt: TGTGCCAGCAGCTTAGGGCTAGGCGAGACCGGGGAGCTGTTTTTT
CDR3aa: CASSLGLGETGELFF

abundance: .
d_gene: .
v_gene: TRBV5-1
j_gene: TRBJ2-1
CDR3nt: TGCGCCAGCACCGAGGGACAAGCCTACAATGAGCAGTTCTTC
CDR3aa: CASTEGQAYNEQFF

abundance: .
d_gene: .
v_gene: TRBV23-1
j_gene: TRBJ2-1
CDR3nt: TGCGCCAGCAGCCAGGGGCAGGGCCTCAAACAGGGTTACAATGAGCAGTTCTTC
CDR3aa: CASSQGQGLKQGYNEQFF

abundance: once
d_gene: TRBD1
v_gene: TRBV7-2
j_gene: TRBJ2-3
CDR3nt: TGTGCCAGCAGCGCAAGGACAGGGGGCGGCACAGATACGCAGTATTTT
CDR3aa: CASSARTGGGTDTQYF

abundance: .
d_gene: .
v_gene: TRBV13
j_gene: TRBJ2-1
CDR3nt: TGTGCCAGCAGCTTATTTTTTCTCAATGAGCAGTTCTTC
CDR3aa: CASSLFFLNEQFF

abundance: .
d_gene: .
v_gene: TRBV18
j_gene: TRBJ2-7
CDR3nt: TGTGCCAGCTCACCAAGAGCGGCCTCCTACGAGCAGTACTTC
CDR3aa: CASSPRAASYEQYF

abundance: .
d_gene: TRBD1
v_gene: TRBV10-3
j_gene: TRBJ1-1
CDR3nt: TGTGCCATCGGGGGACAGGGGGATGCTTTCTTT
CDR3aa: CAIGGQGDAFF

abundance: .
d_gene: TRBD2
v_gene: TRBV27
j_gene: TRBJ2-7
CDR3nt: TGTGCCAGCAGTTCCGGACTAGCGGTGTATGAGCAGTACTTC
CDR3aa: CASSSGLAVYEQYF

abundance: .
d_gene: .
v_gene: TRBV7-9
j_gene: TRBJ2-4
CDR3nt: TGTGCCAGCAGCCTTTCTAGAGAATACAAAAACATTCAGTACTTC
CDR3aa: CASSLSREYKNIQYF

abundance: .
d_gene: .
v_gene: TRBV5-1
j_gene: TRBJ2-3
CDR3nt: TGCGCCAGCAGCTTGGAACTAGCTGATACGCAGTATTTT
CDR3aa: CASSLELADTQYF

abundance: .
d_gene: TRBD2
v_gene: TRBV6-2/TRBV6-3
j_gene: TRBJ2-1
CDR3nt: TGTGCCAGCAGTTACTCCGGCGGGGGGTACAATGAGCAGTTCTTC
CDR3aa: CASSYSGGGYNEQFF